The rows below give T cell receptor beta chains drawn from one sample of a study of shared T cell receptors in the human thymus. Clones were read by immunoSEQ multiplex PCR, and TCRdb kept only the in-frame ones, dropping some. Here the sample spans some 660,000 clones, 80% to 90% being singletons. The sample was also reused in another study, on human thymus T cells.

Material for sequencing was thymocytes. The receptors were sampled from a boy under three years old with a congenital heart defect. The CDR3 runs from the conserved cysteine through the conserved F or W.

v_call: TRBV27
cdr3_aa: CASSSGQADVNQPQHF

v_call: TRBV19
cdr3_aa: CASSWQGQGLSPLHF

v_call: TRBV27
cdr3_aa: CASRSQGEGNTEAFF

v_call: TRBV27
cdr3_aa: CASSKTSGRADTQYF

v_call: TRBV6-5
cdr3_aa: CASTGRLAGRSEQYF

v_call: TRBV10-3
cdr3_aa: CATRTMNTEAFF

v_call: TRBV27
cdr3_aa: CASSPHSAAQETQYF

v_call: TRBV28
cdr3_aa: CASSLSDRVGYTF

v_call: TRBV9
cdr3_aa: CASSVLPEGQGSYEQYF

v_call: TRBV19
cdr3_aa: CASTRDRLTYEQYF

v_call: TRBV28
cdr3_aa: CASSPIASGGESTDTQYF

v_call: TRBV25-1
cdr3_aa: CASGGTDDFYGYTF

v_call: TRBV28
cdr3_aa: CASSPGGEGTEAFF

v_call: TRBV5-6
cdr3_aa: CASSEPGRDGYTF

v_call: TRBV6-5
cdr3_aa: CASRQTGDYGYTF

v_call: TRBV28
cdr3_aa: CASSLPTGHTEAFF

v_call: TRBV15
cdr3_aa: CATSRDRGSSYEQYF

v_call: TRBV28
cdr3_aa: CASMGAVRYYGYTF

v_call: TRBV7-8
cdr3_aa: CASSPYGQGALYEQYF

v_call: TRBV7-9
cdr3_aa: CASSQGQNNSPLHF

v_call: TRBV6-1
cdr3_aa: CASNPGQTMNTEAFF

v_call: TRBV18
cdr3_aa: CASSPVPQTGTGSHEQYF

v_call: TRBV4-3
cdr3_aa: CASSQDRGGQETQYF

v_call: TRBV28
cdr3_aa: CASRQPGVLNQPQHF

v_call: TRBV23-1
cdr3_aa: CASSQSGQGRQPQHF

v_call: TRBV25-1
cdr3_aa: CASSETGGSYNEQFF

v_call: TRBV5-6
cdr3_aa: CASSLETGANEKLFF

v_call: TRBV19
cdr3_aa: CASSIVLAGGISYNEQFF

v_call: TRBV28
cdr3_aa: CASSPRTGPPTGYGYTF

v_call: TRBV10-3
cdr3_aa: CAISRSAPQGNSYEQYF

v_call: TRBV9
cdr3_aa: CASSVGLGPFTDTQYF

v_call: TRBV10-2
cdr3_aa: CASSYTGTSGRAGTWGNEQFF

v_call: TRBV18
cdr3_aa: CASSHSGQLYNEQFF

v_call: TRBV5-6
cdr3_aa: CASSPWTSGTIGQETQYF

v_call: TRBV5-1
cdr3_aa: CASIPGTGGSGEQFF